The present TCR beta chain was sequenced within a study of shared clonotypes between healthy human individuals. Background on the study: Donors were a couple of women and three men aged 18 to 49.

Researchers ran the assay at a deep level. It was roughly 210 ng DNA, about 30,000 T cell genomes, that sorted-subset replicate PCRs used. Profiling relied on immunoSEQ multiplex PCR, and the TCRdb table lists in-frame clones only, not all of them. The top ten hold 0.095% to 0.14% of the sample, which has around 600,000 clones, 90% to 95% seen once. Naivety among CD8 cells was defined by CD45RO negativity and positive CCR7 selection, thereby excluding terminally differentiated effector memory CD45RA+ cells. The CDR3 covers 14 residues. Germline CDR1 and CDR2: SGDLS and YYNGEE. Specimen: naive CD8+ T cells sorted from blood. The J gene is TRBJ2-5, the V gene TRBV9; TRBD1 aligns across 8 bases. TRBJ2-7 matches the DNA end more closely, so the J call is doubtful. This clonotype originated in a woman in her twenties or thirties in good health. CDR3 sequence reads: CASTLGQGGYEQYF. The CDR3 coding sequence is TGTGCCAGCACTCTCGGACAGGGCGGCTACGAGCAGTACTTC.